The 31 T cell receptor beta chains reported below all come from one sample, sequenced in a study of T-cell memory formation after mild COVID-19. Via MiXCR, TCRdb re-called the 5' RACE reads, giving one row per CDR3 protein. This sample has 300,000 to 350,000 distinct CDR3 sequences, with roughly a fifth found just once. Material for sequencing was PBMCs or a T cell subset sorted from them (not recorded which). These receptors all stem from a young man who had mild COVID-19 (a few samples of this study predate the infection). Cell type and time point are not known.

The rearrangement links TRBV7-2 to TRBJ1-5; D perhaps matches TRBD1 (5 bases). Germline V CDR1 and CDR2: SGHTA, FQGNSA. The V gene lost 3 bases and the J gene lost 3 bases, with 6 bases spanning the gap. The length of the CDR3 is 13 residues. The CDR3 sequence: CASSLTVNQPQHF. The CDR3, as DNA: TGTGCCAGCAGCTTGACAGTCAATCAGCCCCAGCATTTT.

J is TRBJ2-3 and V is TRBV7-3; 9 bases fit TRBD2. Per the germline V gene, CDR1 is SGHTA and CDR2 is FQGTGA. V was pared by 3 bases and J by 4 bases, with 5 bases of the junction left unmatched. This CDR3 has 15 amino acids. DNA of the CDR3: TGTGCCAGCAGCTTGGGACTAGCTATAGCAGATACGCAGTATTTT. It yields the protein CASSLGLAIADTQYF.

The J gene is TRBJ2-5, the V gene TRBV7-7; 11 nucleotides line up with TRBD2. V was pared by 4 bases and J by 3 bases, with 1 base of the junction left unmatched. Germline assignment: CDR1 SSHAT and CDR2 FNYEAQ (reference sequence). The CDR3 totals 14 residues. The CDR3, as DNA: TGTGCCAGCAGCTCGACTAGCGGGGAAGAGACCCAGTACTTC. Translation: CASSSTSGEETQYF. Variable domain in full (rest from reference TRBV7-7 and TRBJ2-5): GAGVSQSPRYKVTKRGQDVTLRCDPISSHATLYWYQQALGQGPEFLTYFNYEAQPDKSGLPSDRFSAERPEGSISTLTIQRTEQRDSAMYRCASSSTSGEETQYFGPGTRLLVL.

This clonotype was found a few times. J is TRBJ1-1 and V is TRBV5-1; 11 nucleotides align to TRBD1. Germline V gives CDR1 SGHRS, CDR2 YFSETQ. V dropped 4 bases and J dropped 2; count of bases not matched to a gene: 4. The CDR3 is made up of 15 amino acids. The CDR3 nucleotides are TGCGCCAGCAGCCGGACAGGGGGCTTCAACACTGAAGCTTTCTTT. It yields the protein CASSRTGGFNTEAFF.

This rearrangement joins TRBV6-1 to TRBJ2-3, with 9 positions matching TRBD1. Germline CDR1 and CDR2: MNHNS and SASEGT. This CDR3 is built from 16 residues. V shed 7 bases and J 2 bases; nucleotides not matched to a gene: 10. This CDR3 reads CASTLYRGPTTDTQYF. The CDR3 DNA is TGTGCCAGCACTCTATACAGGGGGCCCACCACAGATACGCAGTATTTT.

The V call is TRBV5-6, the J call TRBJ2-7; D gene unclear. The V gene lost 3 bases and the J gene lost 3 bases, with 4 bases spanning the gap. The CDR3 has 11 residues. Germline V CDR1 and CDR2: SGHDT, YYEEEE. This CDR3 is CASSWDYEQYF. The CDR3 coding sequence is TGTGCCAGCAGCTGGGACTACGAGCAGTACTTC.

This clonotype was counted only a few times. The V gene is TRBV4-3, the J gene TRBJ1-2, with TRBD1 identical over 10 bases. Germline V gene data show CDR1 as LGHNA and CDR2 as YSLEER. V lost 1 base and J lost 8; bases outside the gene matches: 7. There are 15 residues in the CDR3. CDR3 sequence reads: CASSQALDRGIGYTF. Written as DNA, the CDR3 is TGCGCCAGCAGCCAAGCCCTGGACAGGGGGATAGGCTACACCTTC.

The J gene is TRBJ2-7, the V gene TRBV6-2 or TRBV6-3; no reliable D call. Germline values: CDR1 MNHEY, CDR2 SVGEGT. CDR3 length equals 12 residues. With 6 bases removed from V and 7 bases from J, the gap between germline ends came to 13 bases. The CDR3 protein is CASRTDRTEQYV. The CDR3 bases are TGTGCCAGCAGAACTGATCGGACGGAGCAGTACGTC.

This clonotype was counted only a few times. The rearrangement links TRBV12-3 or TRBV12-4 to TRBJ2-5; TRBD2 agrees at 12 bases. The ends lost 3 bases at V and 5 bases at J; junction bases unmatched: 1. This CDR3 comprises 14 residues. As DNA, the CDR3 is TGTGCCAGCAGTTTCGGACTAGCGGGGGAGACCCAGTACTTC. Protein: CASSFGLAGETQYF.

The sample holds a few counts of this clonotype. The chain employs TRBV9 and TRBJ2-3, with D unresolved. Looked up from germline, CDR1 is SGDLS and CDR2 is YYNGEE. Trimming took 4 bases from V and 2 from J, leaving 26 bases between them. CDR3 size: 19 residues. CDR3 region: CASSPSPIPLGAPTDTQYF. In DNA, the CDR3 is TGTGCCAGCAGCCCCAGTCCCATACCCCTCGGTGCGCCCACAGATACGCAGTATTTT.

This clonotype was seen only a few times. The chain uses TRBV4-3 and TRBJ1-2; D unresolved. V dropped 1 base and J dropped 2 bases, with 5 bases sitting between them. The CDR3 sequence is 13 residues long. CDR1 and CDR2 (germline): LGHNA, YSLEER. DNA for the CDR3: TGCGCCAGCAGCCAAGTGGTGAACTATGGCTACACCTTC. It encodes CASSQVVNYGYTF.

V is TRBV5-1 and J is TRBJ2-2; D is unclear. This CDR3 region has 15 residues. Between the trimmed V and J ends, which lost 4 bases and 0 bases, there was a span of 10 bases. CDR1 and CDR2 (germline): SGHRS, YFSETQ. CDR3 nucleotides: TGCGCCAGCAGCGCCGACGGATCGAACACCGGGGAGCTGTTTTTT. It specifies CASSADGSNTGELFF.

V usage is TRBV5-1 and J usage is TRBJ1-2, with 9 bases fitting TRBD1. V trimming: 2 bases; J trimming: 5 bases; junction bases outside the gene matches: 4. Germline lookup yields CDR1 SGHRS and CDR2 YFSETQ. The CDR3 is made up of 14 amino acids. CDR3 sequence reads: CASSLQGAEYGYTF. The CDR3 DNA reads TGCGCCAGCAGCTTACAGGGGGCGGAATATGGCTACACCTTC.

The chain joins TRBV11-1 to TRBJ2-3; D gene unclear. Germline V lookup: CDR1 SGHAT, CDR2 FQDESV (reference sequence). The CDR3 is made up of 13 amino acids. Trimming took off 5 bases at V and 5 bases at J, with 11 bases between the two ends. CDR3 in amino acids: CASSTRPGDTQYF. The DNA of the CDR3 is TGTGCCAGCAGCACCCGCCCTGGAGATACGCAGTATTTT.

This clonotype was counted between two and nine times. The chain combines TRBV20-1 with TRBJ2-4, with 11 bases lining up with TRBD2. V lost 6 bases and J lost 4; bases outside the gene matches: 11. Germline CDR1 and CDR2: DFQATT and SNEGSKA (reference sequence). The CDR3 spans 16 residues. The CDR3 sequence: CSALFLAGGPKNIQYF. CDR3 sequence (DNA): TGCAGTGCCCTCTTCTTAGCGGGGGGGCCTAAAAACATTCAGTACTTC.

The chain employs TRBV5-1 and TRBJ1-1; D not resolved. The V gene's germline CDR1 is SGHRS and CDR2 YFSETQ. The CDR3 is made up of 17 amino acids. Between the trimmed V and J ends, which lost 0 bases and 4 bases, there was a span of 19 bases. In nucleotides, the CDR3 is TGCGCCAGCAGCTTGGACCCGGGGAGGAAGGTTAGCACTGAAGCTTTCTTT. Translating gives CASSLDPGRKVSTEAFF. Using reference TRBV5-1 and TRBJ1-1 for the parts outside the CDR3, the full variable domain is KAGVTQTPRYLIKTRGQQVTLSCSPISGHRSVSWYQQTPGQGLQFLFEYFSETQRNKGNFPGRFSGRQFSNSRSEMNVSTLELGDSALYLCASSLDPGRKVSTEAFFGQGTRLTVV.

This chain uses TRBV5-4 with TRBJ2-1; TRBD2 matches at 12 bases. The V and J ends lost 1 base and 7 bases, in that order; junction bases with no gene match: 3. Germline V gene sequence: CDR1 SGHNT, CDR2 YYREEE (reference sequence). This CDR3 has 15 residues. The CDR3 DNA follows: TGTGCCAGCAGCTTGACTAGCGGGGGGCGGAATGAGCAGTTCTTC. Protein: CASSLTSGGRNEQFF.

This sequence joins TRBV21-1 and TRBJ2-7; TRBD1, the table's D call, lacks a check against the DNA. TRBV21-1 is given as a pseudogene. The CDR3 totals 16 residues. The CDR3 coding sequence is TGTGCCAGCAGCATAATATCGGGGACAGTCCTCTACGAGCAGTACGTC. Its translation is CASSIISGTVLYEQYV.

This clonotype was recorded a few times. The chain employs TRBV12-3 or TRBV12-4 and TRBJ2-3, with D possibly being TRBD1 (5 bases). The CDR3 loop spans 14 amino acids. Trimming cost V 7 bases and J 0 bases, with 11 bases left between them. CDR3: CASKGLPSTDTQYF. As DNA, the CDR3 is TGTGCCAGCAAGGGGCTACCTAGCACAGATACGCAGTATTTT.

The chain links TRBV2 to TRBJ2-3; D is unclear. The CDR3 runs 11 residues. Germline V gene lookup returns CDR1 SNHLY and CDR2 FYNNEI. Trimming shortened V by 7 bases and J by 6 bases, and 8 bases separated the two germline ends. This CDR3 reads CASTAQDTQYF. The CDR3, as DNA: TGTGCCAGCACGGCTCAGGATACGCAGTATTTT.

The chain has TRBV6-5 and TRBJ1-1, with 10 bases lining up with TRBD1. Germline V gene sequence: CDR1 MNHEY, CDR2 SVGAGI. This CDR3 is built from 15 residues. The V gene end was trimmed by 2 bases and the J gene end by 3 bases; junction bases not matched to a gene: 3. The CDR3 bases are TGTGCCAGCAGTTACCGACAGGGGGCCTACACTGAAGCTTTCTTT. Its translation: CASSYRQGAYTEAFF.

This chain uses TRBV2 with TRBJ2-7; D may correspond to TRBD1 or TRBD2 (6 bases each). CDR1 and CDR2 (germline): SNHLY, FYNNEI. This CDR3 is built from 12 residues. V shed 3 bases and J shed 9 bases, with 12 bases lying between them. The CDR3 DNA reads as TGTGCCAGCAGTGAGTCAAGGGGGGCGCAGTACTTC. Its protein is CASSESRGAQYF.

This clonotype was seen more than once but under ten times. The chain recombines TRBV7-9 with TRBJ2-7; D is undetermined. CDR3 length: 14 residues. The germline V gene encodes CDR1 SEHNR and CDR2 FQNEAQ (reference sequence). The V and J ends lost 3 bases and 3 bases respectively, with 12 bases between them. The CDR3 loop reads CASSFTGVHYEQYF. The CDR3 DNA reads as TGTGCCAGCAGCTTCACTGGGGTGCACTACGAGCAGTACTTC. The complete variable domain, with remaining parts taken from reference TRBV7-9 and TRBJ2-7, reads DTGVSQNPRHKITKRGQNVTFRCDPISEHNRLYWYRQTLGQGPEFLTYFQNEAQLEKSRLLSDRFSAERPKGSFSTLEIQRTEQGDSAMYLCASSFTGVHYEQYFGPGTRLTVT.

J is TRBJ1-5 and V is TRBV12-3 or TRBV12-4; D is possibly TRBD1 (5 bases). Trimming removed 5 bases at V and 0 bases at J, with 11 bases between. The CDR3 contains 15 residues. The CDR3: CASSARDHSNQPQHF. CDR3 coding DNA: TGTGCCAGCAGTGCCCGGGACCATAGCAATCAGCCCCAGCATTTT.

This clonotype has only a few counts. J is TRBJ1-2 and V is TRBV6-5, with D possibly TRBD1 on 5 matching bases. The CDR3 consists of 13 residues. Trimming removed 7 bases at V and 4 bases at J, with 13 bases between. The V gene's germline CDR1 is MNHEY and CDR2 SVGAGI. CDR3 bases: TGTGCCAGCAAGCAGGGTTTAGTCTATGGCTACACCTTC. This encodes CASKQGLVYGYTF.

This clonotype showed up many times. The chain uses TRBV28 and TRBJ2-7; 9 bases match TRBD2. Germline CDR1 and CDR2: MDHEN and SYDVKM. The ends lost 6 bases at V and 6 bases at J; junction bases unmatched: 6. The CDR3 totals 13 residues. The CDR3: CASRLGTSLEQYV. The DNA of the CDR3 is TGTGCCAGCAGGCTCGGGACTAGCCTCGAGCAGTACGTC.

The genes are TRBV4-2 and TRBJ2-3; D is ambiguous. This CDR3 is 13 amino acids long. V lost 1 base, J lost 4 bases, and 6 bases lay in between. The germline V gene has CDR1 LGHNA and CDR2 YNFKEQ. This chain's CDR3 is CASSQVQADTQYF. The DNA of the CDR3 is TGTGCCAGCAGCCAAGTTCAGGCAGATACGCAGTATTTT.

The table lists this clonotype with a few counts. This chain connects TRBV20-1 to TRBJ1-5; D ambiguous. Germline V lookup: CDR1 DFQATT, CDR2 SNEGSKA (reference sequence). Trimming cost V 0 bases and J 6 bases, with 18 bases left between them. The CDR3 consists of 16 residues. The CDR3 loop is CSARDLGHPRGQPQHF. The CDR3 region has the DNA TGCAGTGCTAGAGATCTCGGGCATCCTCGAGGTCAGCCCCAGCATTTT.

V and J are TRBV29-1 and TRBJ2-2, with 9 bases lining up with TRBD1. This CDR3 spans 12 amino acids. Germline V gene data show CDR1 as SQVTM and CDR2 as ANQGSEA. CDR3: CSAGTGNGELFF. The CDR3 nucleotides are TGCAGTGCCGGGACAGGGAACGGGGAGCTGTTTTTT.

This clonotype has only a few counts. The chain has TRBV7-6 and TRBJ2-3; D not certain. This CDR3 region has 14 residues. V lost 5 bases and J lost 2, with 11 bases in between. Germline V gene sequence: CDR1 SGHVS, CDR2 FNYEAQ. Here the CDR3 reads CASSPDSYTDTQYF. The CDR3 DNA reads as TGTGCCAGCAGCCCAGACTCGTACACAGATACGCAGTATTTT.

This clonotype was recorded a few times. The chain joins TRBV24-1 to TRBJ2-2, with unresolved D. Trimming removed 9 bases from V and 0 bases from J, with 4 bases in between. CDR3 length: 12 residues. Germline V CDR1 and CDR2: KGHDR, SFDVKD. CDR3 DNA sequence: TGTGCCACCGTGTCGAACACCGGGGAGCTGTTTTTT. It encodes CATVSNTGELFF.